This TCR beta chain was obtained from a study of T-cell memory formation after mild COVID-19. This clonotype was counted between two and nine times. MiXCR was run by TCRdb on the 5' RACE reads, yielding one entry per CDR3 protein. The sample lists approximately 42,000 distinct CDR3 sequences; roughly 7% were seen once. CDR3 length: 15 amino acids. The V and J ends lost 6 bases and 2 bases respectively, with 18 bases between them. Germline CDR1 is DFQATT and CDR2 is SNEGSKA (reference sequence). This TCR came from an adult who had mild COVID-19 (a few samples of this study predate the infection). Cell type and time point are not known. The material sequenced was PBMCs or a T cell subset sorted from them (not recorded which). The V call is TRBV20-1, the J call TRBJ2-3, with D perhaps matching TRBD2 (5 bases). The CDR3: CSAHRPGNPTDTQYF. As DNA, the CDR3 is TGCAGTGCCCACCGCCCGGGAAACCCCACAGATACGCAGTATTTT.